Shown below are 26 T cell receptor beta chains from a single sample sequenced in a study of cytomegalovirus exposure and HLA in healthy donors. Researchers ran the PCR with 60 Vbeta and 13 Jbeta primers. TCRdb keeps only in-frame clones here, not all; method: immunoSEQ multiplex PCR. The data contain roughly 150,000 clones, around 76% of them singletons. Sequenced: PBMCs. These receptor sequences come from a man aged 35 to 55 in good health and CMV-seronegative.

This rearrangement joins TRBV10-3 to TRBJ2-7; 9 nucleotides line up with TRBD2. Germline V CDR1 and CDR2: ENHRY, SYGVKD. CDR3 length: 14 amino acids. V lost 2 bases, J lost 4 bases, and 3 bases stayed unmatched. The DNA for the CDR3 is TGTGCCATCAGTGAGGGGCTAGCGGGGTACGAGCAGTACGTC. The encoded protein is CAISEGLAGYEQYV.

The chain couples TRBV5-1 to TRBJ2-3, with TRBD2 matching over 12 bases. J was trimmed by 6 bases and V by 0 bases; bases with no gene match: 8. The CDR3 sequence is 17 residues long. Germline V gene lookup returns CDR1 SGHRS and CDR2 YFSETQ. The CDR3 region is CASSLEGTSGRLDTQYF. CDR3 DNA: TGCGCCAGCAGCTTGGAAGGAACTAGCGGGAGGCTTGATACGCAGTATTTT.

The chain combines TRBV18 with TRBJ1-5; no firm D call. V was cut by 4 bases and J by 4 bases, with 8 bases left in between. The CDR3 contains 13 residues. Germline CDR1 is KGHSH and CDR2 is LQKENI. CDR3 nucleotide sequence: TGTGCCAGCTCACGAGCAGGAAATCAGCCCCAGCATTTT. Amino acid sequence: CASSRAGNQPQHF.

This chain connects TRBV5-1 to TRBJ1-1; 7 nucleotides match TRBD1. Germline V gene lookup returns CDR1 SGHRS and CDR2 YFSETQ. This CDR3 region has 14 residues. Trimming removed 5 bases from V and 4 bases from J; junction bases left unmatched: 8. The chain's CDR3 is CASRAEQGTTEAFF. In DNA form, the CDR3 reads TGCGCCAGCAGGGCTGAACAGGGGACCACTGAAGCTTTCTTT. The full variable domain, rest sourced from reference TRBV5-1 and TRBJ1-1, is KAGVTQTPRYLIKTRGQQVTLSCSPISGHRSVSWYQQTPGQGLQFLFEYFSETQRNKGNFPGRFSGRQFSNSRSEMNVSTLELGDSALYLCASRAEQGTTEAFFGQGTRLTVV.

In this sample, this clone turned up a few times. The chain joins TRBV10-3 to TRBJ2-7, with TRBD1 identical over 7 bases. J gave up 6 bases and V 4 bases, and 12 bases lay outside the gene matches. Germline CDR1 reads ENHRY; CDR2 reads SYGVKD. The CDR3 runs 15 residues. CDR3 in DNA: TGTGCCATCAGTGCACAGGGGTCCAGCAGCCCCGAGCAGTACTTC. This gives the protein CAISAQGSSSPEQYF.

V and J are TRBV4-1 and TRBJ2-7; TRBD2 agrees at 12 bases. In germline, CDR1 is MGHRA, CDR2 YSYEKL. The J segment lost 5 bases and the V segment lost 2 bases, leaving 1 base of the junction unmatched. The CDR3 is made up of 14 amino acids. CDR3 in DNA: TGCGCCAGCAGCCAACTAGCGGGAGGGGACGAGCAGTACTTC. Its translation is CASSQLAGGDEQYF.

With respect to this clone: Other DNA sequences in this sample translate to the same CDR3. The J gene is TRBJ1-1, the V gene TRBV5-1; D remains unclear. Germline V gene sequence: CDR1 SGHRS, CDR2 YFSETQ. V lost 0 bases and J 2 bases, leaving 5 bases between the germline ends. The CDR3 loop spans 13 amino acids. CDR3 bases: TGCGCCAGCAGCTTGGTCAGTAACACTGAAGCTTTCTTT. This gives the protein CASSLVSNTEAFF.

This clone was seen only once. CDR3 region: CASSIPQYNYGYTF. The CDR3 DNA reads TGTGCCAGTAGTATTCCACAATACAACTATGGCTACACCTTC. This sequence joins TRBV19 and TRBJ1-2, with unresolved D. Germline V lookup: CDR1 LNHDA, CDR2 SQIVND (reference sequence). V was cut by 3 bases and J by 2 bases, with 10 bases left in between. The CDR3 extends over 14 amino acids. Full variable domain (outside the CDR3, taken from reference TRBV19 and TRBJ1-2): DGGITQSPKYLFRKEGQNVTLSCEQNLNHDAMYWYRQDPGQGLRLIYYSQIVNDFQKGDIAEGYSVSREKKESFPLTVTSAQKNPTAFYLCASSIPQYNYGYTFGSGTRLTVV.

In this sample, this clone turned up a few times. This chain connects TRBV5-1 to TRBJ2-2, with D possibly TRBD1 on 8 matching bases. With 2 bases removed from V and 6 bases from J, the gap between germline ends came to 14 bases. The CDR3 runs 15 residues. CDR1 SGHRS and CDR2 YFSETQ come from the germline V gene. The CDR3 coding sequence is TGCGCCAGCAGCTTATGGACAGGGAGGGCCGGGGAGCTGTTTTTT. Amino acid sequence: CASSLWTGRAGELFF.

This clone was recorded a few times. V is TRBV5-8 and J is TRBJ2-7; D is possibly TRBD1 (6 bases). Germline CDR1 and CDR2: SGHTS and YDEGEE. V was shortened by 4 bases and J by 3 bases, with 11 bases between the two germline ends. The CDR3 covers 13 residues. The CDR3 loop is CASSLTGSYEQYV. Written as DNA, the CDR3 is TGTGCCAGCAGCCTGACAGGAAGCTACGAGCAGTACGTC.

This clone was seen a handful of times. This chain joins TRBV7-9 and TRBJ1-2; D is uncertain. The CDR3 loop spans 13 amino acids. V was trimmed by 1 base and J by 4 bases, leaving 7 bases between them. Looked up from germline, CDR1 is SEHNR and CDR2 is FQNEAQ (reference sequence). CDR3 amino acids: CASSLDSPYGYTF. Here the CDR3 DNA reads TGTGCCAGCAGCTTAGACAGCCCCTATGGCTACACCTTC.

This clone was seen more than once but under ten times. The gene calls are TRBV27 and TRBJ1-5, with a tentative D call TRBD1 (5 bases). This CDR3 has 14 residues. Germline V gene data show CDR1 as MNHEY and CDR2 as SMNVEV (reference sequence). V shed 7 bases and J shed 2 bases, with 12 bases lying between them. This chain's CDR3 is CASTSGRGNQPQHF. Written as DNA, the CDR3 is TGTGCCAGCACCTCAGGGCGAGGCAATCAGCCCCAGCATTTT.

The rearrangement joins TRBV11-2 to TRBJ1-1; unclear D gene. V was cut by 6 bases and J by 1 base, with 9 bases left in between. Per the germline V gene, CDR1 is SGHAT and CDR2 is FQNNGV. CDR3 length equals 13 residues. The CDR3 region is CASSPTRNTEAFF. The DNA for the CDR3 is TGTGCCAGCAGTCCCACACGGAACACTGAAGCTTTCTTT.

The rearrangement joins TRBV7-2 to TRBJ2-7, with a weak D call TRBD2 (6 bases). V lost 4 bases, J lost 2 bases, and 12 bases lay in between. Germline V lookup: CDR1 SGHTA, CDR2 FQGNSA. The CDR3 runs to 14 residues. The CDR3 protein is CASSWREGAYEQYF. Written as DNA, the CDR3 is TGTGCCAGCAGCTGGAGGGAAGGAGCCTACGAGCAGTACTTC.

The chain carries TRBV11-2 and TRBJ2-1; 7 positions agree with TRBD1. V shed 3 bases, J shed 3 bases, and the junction held 5 bases outside the gene matches. Germline CDR1 SGHAT, CDR2 FQNNGV. This CDR3 contains 15 residues. As DNA, the CDR3 is TGTGCCAGCAGCTTGCCCGGGACAGTCTACAATGAGCAGTTCTTC. Its translation: CASSLPGTVYNEQFF.

The chain employs TRBV11-2 and TRBJ2-5; D might be TRBD2 (6 bases). V shed 5 bases and J shed 5 bases, with 21 bases lying between them. Per the germline V gene, CDR1 is SGHAT and CDR2 is FQNNGV. This CDR3 has 16 residues. The CDR3 coding sequence is TGTGCCAGCAGCCGCGGGGTGGAGGCGGGTAGGGAGACCCAGTACTTC. Its translation is CASSRGVEAGRETQYF. The entire variable domain, with the rest obtained from reference TRBV11-2 and TRBJ2-5, is as follows: EAGVAQSPRYKIIEKRQSVAFWCNPISGHATLYWYQQILGQGPKLLIQFQNNGVVDDSQLPKDRFSAERLKGVDSTLKIQPAKLEDSAVYLCASSRGVEAGRETQYFGPGTRLLVL.

This chain links TRBV6-4 with TRBJ1-2; 8 bases are a match to TRBD1. This CDR3 has 15 residues. Looked up from germline, CDR1 is MRHNA and CDR2 is SNTAGT. Trimming at V came to 2 bases and at J to 6 bases, leaving 8 bases not matched to a gene. The CDR3 DNA sequence: TGTGCCAGCAGTGACCCGGACAGGGAAAGAGATGGCTACACCTTC. It specifies CASSDPDRERDGYTF.

This clone was observed a single time. Other DNA sequences from this sample encode an identical CDR3 as well. V is TRBV5-1 and J is TRBJ2-2; D gene uncertain. The CDR3 runs to 13 residues. Trimming took 0 bases from V and 7 from J, leaving 7 bases between them. Germline V lookup: CDR1 SGHRS, CDR2 YFSETQ. In nucleotides, the CDR3 is TGCGCCAGCAGCTTGGTCCCCAGCGGGGAGCTGTTTTTT. It yields the protein CASSLVPSGELFF.

The chain joins TRBV10-3 to TRBJ1-1, with TRBD1 identical over 8 bases. CDR3 length equals 13 residues. V lost 2 bases and J lost 5; bases outside the gene matches: 1. Germline lookup yields CDR1 ENHRY and CDR2 SYGVKD. The CDR3 DNA reads as TGTGCCATCAGTGAGACAGGGGGGACTGAAGCTTTCTTT. This codes for CAISETGGTEAFF.

The chain carries TRBV4-1 and TRBJ2-1; tentative D call: TRBD2 (5 bases). V lost 2 bases and J 5 bases, leaving 10 bases between the germline ends. CDR1 MGHRA and CDR2 YSYEKL come from the germline V gene. The CDR3 is made up of 14 amino acids. The CDR3 loop reads CASSQQPGDNEQFF. The DNA for the CDR3 is TGCGCCAGCAGCCAACAACCCGGGGACAATGAGCAGTTCTTC.

V usage is TRBV4-1 and J usage is TRBJ2-4, with 7 bases identical to TRBD1. The trim removed 0 bases at V and 3 bases at J, leaving 20 bases unmatched. The CDR3 runs 21 residues. CDR1 is MGHRA and CDR2 is YSYEKL in the germline V gene. The CDR3 sequence: CASSQERGPLKPLSVKNIQYF. CDR3 DNA sequence: TGCGCCAGCAGCCAAGAAAGGGGGCCACTAAAACCTCTTAGTGTCAAAAACATTCAGTACTTC.

This chain links TRBV30 with TRBJ2-7, with TRBD2 matching 7 bases. From germline, CDR1 is GTSNPN and CDR2 SVGIG (reference sequence). The CDR3 has 15 amino acids. V shed 0 bases and J 3 bases; nucleotides not matched to a gene: 8. CDR3 region: CAWSVGTGGYYEQYV. CDR3 bases: TGTGCCTGGAGTGTAGGCACGGGAGGTTACTACGAGCAGTACGTC.

The CDR3 DNA reads as TGTGCCAGCAGTGAAGCGAGGTCCGCCTACGAGCAGTACTTC. Its protein product is CASSEARSAYEQYF. V usage is TRBV2 and J usage is TRBJ2-7; D is ambiguous. CDR1 is SNHLY, CDR2 FYNNEI, per germline. The CDR3 spans 14 residues. The V end lost 0 bases, the J end lost 2 bases, and 8 bases lay between the germline ends.

The genes are TRBV15 and TRBJ2-1; D call uncertain. Looked up from germline, CDR1 is LNHNV and CDR2 is YYDKDF (reference sequence). The CDR3 has 14 residues. Trimming removed 0 bases at V and 3 bases at J, with 6 bases between. The CDR3 sequence: CATSRDNSYNEQFF. The CDR3 DNA follows: TGTGCCACCAGCAGAGATAACAGCTACAATGAGCAGTTCTTC. Full variable domain (missing parts from reference TRBV15 and TRBJ2-1): DAMVIQNPRYQVTQFGKPVTLSCSQTLNHNVMYWYQQKSSQAPKLLFHYYDKDFNNEADTPDNFQSRRPNTSFCFLDIRSPGLGDTAMYLCATSRDNSYNEQFFGPGTRLTVL.

Only one count was recorded for this clone. The J gene is TRBJ2-4, the V gene TRBV28, with 7 bases lining up with TRBD1. This CDR3 contains 13 residues. Germline V gene sequence: CDR1 MDHEN, CDR2 SYDVKM. V lost 4 bases, J lost 6 bases, and 3 bases stayed unmatched. The CDR3 sequence: CASSWGQINIQYF. The CDR3 region has the DNA TGTGCCAGCAGTTGGGGACAGATAAACATTCAGTACTTC.

The chain is built from TRBV10-1 and TRBJ2-7; 12 bases fit TRBD1. This CDR3 is built from 14 residues. Germline trimming cut 3 bases from V and 6 bases from J; bases unmatched to any gene: 3. In germline, CDR1 is WNHNN, CDR2 SYGVQD (reference sequence). The chain's CDR3 is CASSEGTGGCEQYV. The CDR3 nucleotides are TGCGCCAGCAGTGAAGGGACAGGGGGCTGCGAGCAGTACGTC.